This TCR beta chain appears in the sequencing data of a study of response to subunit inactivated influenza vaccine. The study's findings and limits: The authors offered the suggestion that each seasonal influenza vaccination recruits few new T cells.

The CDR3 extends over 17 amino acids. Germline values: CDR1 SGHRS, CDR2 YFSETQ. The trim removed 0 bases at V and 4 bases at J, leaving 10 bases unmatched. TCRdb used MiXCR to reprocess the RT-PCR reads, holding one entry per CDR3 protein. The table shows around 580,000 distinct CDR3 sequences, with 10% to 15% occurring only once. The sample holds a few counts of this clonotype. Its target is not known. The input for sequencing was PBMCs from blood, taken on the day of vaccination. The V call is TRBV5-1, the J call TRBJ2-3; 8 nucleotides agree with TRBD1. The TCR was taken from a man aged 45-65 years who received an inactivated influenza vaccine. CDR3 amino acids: CASSLVVSGGTADTQYF. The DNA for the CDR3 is TGCGCCAGCAGCTTGGTAGTCTCAGGGGGCACGGCAGATACGCAGTATTTT.